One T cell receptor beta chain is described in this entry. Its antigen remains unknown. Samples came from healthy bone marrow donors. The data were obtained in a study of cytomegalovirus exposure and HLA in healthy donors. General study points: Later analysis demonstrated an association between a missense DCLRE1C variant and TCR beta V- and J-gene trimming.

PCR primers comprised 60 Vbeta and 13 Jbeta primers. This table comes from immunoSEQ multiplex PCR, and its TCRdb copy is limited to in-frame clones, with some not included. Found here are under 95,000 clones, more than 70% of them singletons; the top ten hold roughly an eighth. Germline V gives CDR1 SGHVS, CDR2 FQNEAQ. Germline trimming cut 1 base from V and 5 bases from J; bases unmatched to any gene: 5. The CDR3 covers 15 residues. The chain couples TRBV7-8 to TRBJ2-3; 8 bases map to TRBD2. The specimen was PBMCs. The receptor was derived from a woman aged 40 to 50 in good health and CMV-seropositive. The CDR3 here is CASSLVSGAVDTQYF. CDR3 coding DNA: TGTGCCAGCAGCTTAGTTAGCGGGGCGGTAGATACGCAGTATTTT.